A selection of T cell receptor beta chains follows, all from one sample in a study of blood T cell repertoires in COVID-19. Generated by immunoSEQ multiplex PCR, the TCRdb table keeps only in-frame clones and is missing some. The repertoire holds about 340,000 clones, with around 82% as singletons. Sequencing was carried out using peripheral blood. Receptors were obtained from a man younger than 45 with active or convalescent COVID-19. CDR3s include the opening cysteine and the closing phenylalanine or tryptophan.

TRBJ2-5,TRBV25-1,CASSGGSETQYF
TRBJ2-1,TRBV3-1/TRBV3-2,CASSQDAGWRQFF
TRBJ2-3,TRBV24-1,CATSDPGTDTQYF
TRBJ1-1,TRBV6-6,CASTGGLNTEAFF
TRBJ2-7,TRBV14,CASSQVLGHEQYF
TRBJ1-3,TRBV5-1,CASSFDRVGGNTIYF
TRBJ2-6,TRBV7-9,CASSPGFTLFSGANVLTF
TRBJ2-7,TRBV29-1,CSVIGVGQGFYEQYF
TRBJ2-3,TRBV9,CASSVSEGAPDTQYF
TRBJ2-6,TRBV29-1,CSVVGQGAGANVLTF
TRBJ1-2,TRBV6-2/TRBV6-3,CASSLPGQIGYTF
TRBJ1-5,TRBV28,CASSAPGQGPQHF
TRBJ2-7,TRBV11-2,CASSTGDRSEAYEQYF
TRBJ1-3,TRBV11-3,CASSPGPGNTIYF
TRBJ2-7,TRBV7-9,CASSYTGGASYEQYF
TRBJ2-5,TRBV24-1,CATSAHDREETQYF
TRBJ1-4,TRBV12-3/TRBV12-4,CASSRTGREKLFF
TRBJ1-6,TRBV3-1/TRBV3-2,CASGQGTGGERGTLHF
TRBJ2-3,TRBV7-8,CASSSELAGGPDTQYF
TRBJ1-1,TRBV5-5,CASSLRAYTEAFF
TRBJ2-1,TRBV19,CASKGLRGYNEQFF
TRBJ2-5,TRBV7-2,CASSFGLVLETQYF
TRBJ2-1,TRBV24-1,CATSGGTSGRVNNEQFF
TRBJ2-7,TRBV7-9,CASSPQKGPYEQYF
TRBJ1-3,TRBV4-2,CASSQVPDSGNTIYF
TRBJ1-2,TRBV27,CASSLLTGEGYTF
TRBJ2-2,TRBV18,CASSPPTSGTGELFF
TRBJ2-7,TRBV7-2,CASSLARGYEQYF
TRBJ1-3,TRBV6-5,CASSYQGNTIYF